Listed below are T cell receptor beta chains from one sample, sequenced in a study of OX40 agonist ivuxolimab in advanced cancers. Sequenced by immunoSEQ multiplex PCR; TCRdb stores in-frame clones only, minus some. The data hold fewer than 95,000 clones, with more than 80% observed a single time. The sample consisted of CD4+ or CD8+ T cells sorted from blood, taken in a trial of the OX40 agonist ivuxolimab. The receptors originated from an adult with an advanced solid tumor such as melanoma, head and neck, liver or kidney cancer. Each CDR3 is given with its conserved first and last residue. A D gene is named only where the DNA matches it firmly. Rows may omit the clone size; those that give it use once, few, many or a size class.

d_call	v_call	clone_size	j_call	cdr3_nt	cdr3_aa
-	TRBV11-1	-	TRBJ2-5	TGTGCCAGCAGCTTGGGGGACCCCCGGGCCCAGTACTTC	CASSLGDPRAQYF
-	TRBV5-1	-	TRBJ2-7	TGCGCCAGCAGCCAAGGCCTCTCCTACGAGCAGTACTTC	CASSQGLSYEQYF
-	TRBV29-1	-	TRBJ1-2	TGCAGCGTTGAAGACCCTACAGGGAGCAGGGCTGGCTACACCTTC	CSVEDPTGSRAGYTF
-	TRBV11-2	-	TRBJ1-1	TGTGCCAGCAGCTTAGGGACAACCCGGAACACTGAAGCTTTCTTT	CASSLGTTRNTEAFF
TRBD1	TRBV30	-	TRBJ1-5	TGTGCCTGGAGTGTTAGTGCAACAGGGGTCCAGCCCCAGCATTTT	CAWSVSATGVQPQHF
-	TRBV29-1	-	TRBJ2-6	TGCAGCGTTTCTGGGACGCCCAGGAGTGGGGCCAACGTCCTGACTTTC	CSVSGTPRSGANVLTF
-	TRBV5-5	-	TRBJ1-2	TGTGCCAGCAGCTTGACAGGGACCCTTCAAGCCCGGACGGGTGGCTACACCTTC	CASSLTGTLQARTGGYTF
-	TRBV7-2	-	TRBJ1-4	TGTGCCAGCAGCTTAGCAACTAATGAAAAACTGTTTTTT	CASSLATNEKLFF
-	TRBV11-2	once	TRBJ1-1	TGTGCCAGCAGCTTGACAGGACTGAACACTGAAGCTTTCTTT	CASSLTGLNTEAFF
-	TRBV7-2	few	TRBJ2-2	TGTGCCAGCAGCCCCCAGAGGGGCGGGGAGCTGTTTTTT	CASSPQRGGELFF
-	TRBV2	-	TRBJ2-3	TGTGCCAGCAGTGTCCACAGCAACACAGATACGCAGTATTTT	CASSVHSNTDTQYF
-	TRBV5-4	-	TRBJ1-2	TGTGCCAGCAGCAACGGACAAATCTATGGCTACACCTTC	CASSNGQIYGYTF
-	TRBV5-6	-	TRBJ2-2	TGTGCCAGCAGCGGAAACAGGGTAAACACCGGGGAGCTGTTTTTT	CASSGNRVNTGELFF
TRBD2	TRBV7-2	-	TRBJ2-1	TGTGCCAGCAGCTTAAATTATGCGCTAGCGGGAGCCAATGAGCAGTTCTTC	CASSLNYALAGANEQFF
TRBD1	TRBV27	few	TRBJ2-1	TGTGCCAGCAGTTCCATTAGACAGGGGGCCTTCAATGAGCAGTTCTTC	CASSSIRQGAFNEQFF
-	TRBV6-5	-	TRBJ1-5	TGTGCCAGCAGTTCTGTGGCAGGGGAACAGCCCCAGCATTTT	CASSSVAGEQPQHF
-	TRBV5-6	-	TRBJ1-2	TGTGCCAGCAGCCCGGGGGCAGAGTATGGCTACACCTTC	CASSPGAEYGYTF
-	TRBV18	-	TRBJ1-2	TGTGCCAGCTCACCCGGGACGGCAGTCTATGGCTACACCTTC	CASSPGTAVYGYTF
TRBD2	TRBV27	few	TRBJ2-5	TGTGCCAGCAGTGCCTATAGCGGGAGAACGACCCAGTACTTC	CASSAYSGRTTQYF
TRBD1	TRBV5-1	-	TRBJ1-1	TGCGCCAGCAGCTTTGACAGGGGGCGCAAAAACACTGAAGCTTTCTTT	CASSFDRGRKNTEAFF
-	TRBV5-8	-	TRBJ1-3	TGTGCCAGCAGCTTGGCCGGATGGGATTTCTCTGGAAACACCATATATTTT	CASSLAGWDFSGNTIYF
-	TRBV4-3	-	TRBJ2-7	TGCGCCAGCAGCCAAGGTCACGGACCGACAGGGAGGGCGGACTACGAGCAGTACTTC	CASSQGHGPTGRADYEQYF
TRBD2	TRBV14	-	TRBJ2-7	TGTGCCAGCAGCCCGGGACTAAGGGGACAGTACTTC	CASSPGLRGQYF
TRBD2	TRBV7-9	-	TRBJ2-5	TGTGCCAGCAGCCGGGGAGCGGGACGGGGAGAGACCCAGTACTTC	CASSRGAGRGETQYF
-	TRBV10-3	-	TRBJ2-7	TGTGCCATCAGTGGGGGCTACGAGCAGTACTTC	CAISGGYEQYF
-	TRBV6-5	-	TRBJ2-3	TGTGCCAGCAGTAATGGCAATACGCAGTATTTT	CASSNGNTQYF
-	TRBV27	-	TRBJ2-5	TGTGCCAGCAGTTTACAGGCCTTCGGGGCTCAAGAGACCCAGTACTTC	CASSLQAFGAQETQYF
-	TRBV6-5	-	TRBJ2-2	TGTGCCAGTAAGCGGAACGCGAACACCGGGGAGCTGTTTTTT	CASKRNANTGELFF
-	TRBV7-9	-	TRBJ1-1	TGTGCCAGCAGCGGGGGCTGGAACACTGAAGCTTTCTTT	CASSGGWNTEAFF
TRBD1	TRBV7-9	-	TRBJ1-5	TGTGCCAGCAGCGGCAGGGGGGCGGAGCCCCAGCATTTT	CASSGRGAEPQHF
-	TRBV2	-	TRBJ2-1	TGTGCCAGCAGCTTAGTACGGGGAGAAGAGCAGTTCTTC	CASSLVRGEEQFF
-	TRBV2	-	TRBJ2-6	TGTGCCGGCGGGGACTCTCACCTACCTGGGGCCAACGTCCTGACTTTC	CAGGDSHLPGANVLTF
-	TRBV5-1	-	TRBJ2-5	TGCGCCAGCAGCCGGGGGGCAGGGGAGACCCAGTACTTC	CASSRGAGETQYF
-	TRBV27	-	TRBJ2-7	TGTGCCAGCAGTCCCACCCAGGGCTCCTACGAGCAGTACTTC	CASSPTQGSYEQYF
-	TRBV29-1	-	TRBJ1-2	TGCAGCGTTGCTAAGGGTAACTATGGCTACACCTTC	CSVAKGNYGYTF
-	TRBV29-1	-	TRBJ2-6	TGCAGCGTTGACCTCTCTGGGGCCAACGTCCTGACTTTC	CSVDLSGANVLTF
-	TRBV27	-	TRBJ2-7	TGTGCCAGCAGTTTTCGGCGTACTCCCTCCTACGAGCAGTACTTC	CASSFRRTPSYEQYF
TRBD1	TRBV7-8	-	TRBJ1-6	TGTGCCAGCAGCTTCGGGACAGGAAATATCCCCCTCCACTTT	CASSFGTGNIPLHF
-	TRBV5-1	few	TRBJ1-5	TGCGCCAGCAGCTTGGGAGGCCCGGGAGAGCCCCAGCATTTT	CASSLGGPGEPQHF
-	TRBV2	-	TRBJ2-5	TGTGCCAGCAGTGCCGGACGGGCAGGAGAGACCCAGTACTTC	CASSAGRAGETQYF
-	TRBV7-3	-	TRBJ2-3	TGTGCCAGCAGCTTACGGGGGCGTAATCCAGATACGCAGTATTTT	CASSLRGRNPDTQYF
-	TRBV4-2	-	TRBJ1-1	TGTGCCAGCAGCCAAGAAGCGATAGGGGGGAACACTGAAGCTTTCTTT	CASSQEAIGGNTEAFF
-	TRBV5-6	-	TRBJ1-1	TGTGCCAGCAGAACACAGGGTTTTGACACTGAAGCTTTCTTT	CASRTQGFDTEAFF
-	TRBV6-5	-	TRBJ1-6	TGTGCCAGCAGTTTCGTCAGGTCACCCCTCCACTTT	CASSFVRSPLHF
TRBD2	TRBV14	-	TRBJ2-3	TGTGCCAGCAGCCAAGGCCGACTAGCGGGGGGGTACACAGATACGCAGTATTTT	CASSQGRLAGGYTDTQYF
-	TRBV2	-	TRBJ2-5	TGTGCCACCTCGGGACTCCGAGAGACCCAGTACTTC	CATSGLRETQYF
TRBD2	TRBV18	few	TRBJ2-6	TGTGCCAGCTCACCACTAGCGGGAGTACCGGGGGCCAACGTCCTGACTTTC	CASSPLAGVPGANVLTF
-	TRBV11-2	-	TRBJ2-6	TGTGCCAGCAGCTATCGCGGGGCTAGCCCTGGGGCCAACGTCCTGACTTTC	CASSYRGASPGANVLTF
TRBD2	TRBV6-4	-	TRBJ2-1	TGTGCCAGCAGTGACTGGGGTAGCGGGGGGTTTGAGCAGTTCTTC	CASSDWGSGGFEQFF
-	TRBV6-5	-	TRBJ1-5	TGTGCCACAGGGGATCAGCCCCAGCATTTT	CATGDQPQHF
-	TRBV11-3	-	TRBJ1-3	TGTGCCAGCAGCTTAGCGACGAGAGACACCATATATTTT	CASSLATRDTIYF
-	TRBV7-9	-	TRBJ1-5	TGTGCCAGCAGCTTTCTGGGAGGGGGAGGAAGTCAGCCCCAGCATTTT	CASSFLGGGGSQPQHF
-	TRBV5-1	-	TRBJ1-1	TGCGCCAGCAGCTTGGTTTCATGGGACACTGAAGCTTTCTTT	CASSLVSWDTEAFF
-	TRBV6-6	-	TRBJ1-2	TGTGCCAGCAAGGCCGGGACCAAAAAACCGACCTACACCTTC	CASKAGTKKPTYTF
-	TRBV7-6	-	TRBJ2-6	TGTGCCAGCAGCTTTACTGGACAGCTGTTCTCTGGGGCCAACGTCCTGACTTTC	CASSFTGQLFSGANVLTF